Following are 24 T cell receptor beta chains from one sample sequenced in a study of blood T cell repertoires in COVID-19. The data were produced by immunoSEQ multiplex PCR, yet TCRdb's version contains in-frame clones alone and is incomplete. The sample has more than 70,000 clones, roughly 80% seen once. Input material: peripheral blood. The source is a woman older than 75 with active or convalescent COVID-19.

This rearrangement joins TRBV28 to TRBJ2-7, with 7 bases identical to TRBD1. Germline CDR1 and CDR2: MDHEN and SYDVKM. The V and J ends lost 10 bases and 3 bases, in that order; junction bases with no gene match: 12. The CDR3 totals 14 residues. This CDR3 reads CATHPGTVLYEQYF. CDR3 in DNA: TGTGCCACGCACCCCGGGACAGTCCTCTACGAGCAGTACTTC. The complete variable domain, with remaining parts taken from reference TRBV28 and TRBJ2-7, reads DVKVTQSSRYLVKRTGEKVFLECVQDMDHENMFWYRQDPGLGLRLIYFSYDVKMKEKGDIPEGYSVSREKKERFSLILESASTNQTSMYLCATHPGTVLYEQYFGPGTRLTVT.

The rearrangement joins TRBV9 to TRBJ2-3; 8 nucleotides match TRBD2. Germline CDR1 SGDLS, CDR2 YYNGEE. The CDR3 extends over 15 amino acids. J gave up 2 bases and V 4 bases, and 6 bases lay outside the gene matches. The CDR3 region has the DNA TGTGCCAGCAGCCTCGCGACTAGCGACACAGATACGCAGTATTTT. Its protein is CASSLATSDTDTQYF.

The CDR3 spells CASGPGSGRSEQYF. The CDR3 DNA follows: TGTGCCAGCGGCCCGGGTAGCGGGAGATCCGAGCAGTACTTC. The genes are TRBV3-1 (or the pseudogene TRBV3-2) and TRBJ2-7; 9 bases agree with TRBD2. The CDR3 is made up of 14 amino acids. CDR1 is LGHDT, CDR2 YNNKEL, per germline (reference sequence). V lost 8 bases, J lost 6 bases, and 11 bases stayed unmatched.

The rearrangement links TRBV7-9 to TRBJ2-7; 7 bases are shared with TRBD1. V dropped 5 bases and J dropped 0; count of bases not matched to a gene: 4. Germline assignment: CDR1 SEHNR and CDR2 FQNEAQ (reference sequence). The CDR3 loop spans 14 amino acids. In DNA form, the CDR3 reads TGTGCCAGCAGCCAGGGGGACATCTCCTACGAGCAGTACTTC. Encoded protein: CASSQGDISYEQYF.

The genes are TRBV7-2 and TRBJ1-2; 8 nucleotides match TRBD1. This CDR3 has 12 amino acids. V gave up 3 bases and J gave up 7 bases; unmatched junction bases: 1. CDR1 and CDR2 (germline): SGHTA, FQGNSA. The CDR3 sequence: CASSLGTGGYTF. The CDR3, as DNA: TGTGCCAGCAGCTTGGGGACAGGTGGCTACACCTTC.

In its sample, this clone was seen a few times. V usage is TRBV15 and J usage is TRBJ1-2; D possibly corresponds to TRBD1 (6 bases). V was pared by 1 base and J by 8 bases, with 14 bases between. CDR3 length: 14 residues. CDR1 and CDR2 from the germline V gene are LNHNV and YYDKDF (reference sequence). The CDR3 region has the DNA TGTGCCACCAGCAGAGGAGCAGGGGAGGGCGGCTACACCTTC. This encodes CATSRGAGEGGYTF.

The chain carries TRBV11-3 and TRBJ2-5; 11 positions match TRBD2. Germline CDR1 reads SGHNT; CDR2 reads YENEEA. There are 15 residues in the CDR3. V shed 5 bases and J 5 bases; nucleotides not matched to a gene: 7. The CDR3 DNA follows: TGTGCCAGCAGCCCGAGACTAGCGGGAATGGAGACCCAGTACTTC. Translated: CASSPRLAGMETQYF. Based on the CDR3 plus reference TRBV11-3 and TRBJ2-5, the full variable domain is EAGVVQSPRYKIIEKKQPVAFWCNPISGHNTLYWYLQNLGQGPELLIRYENEEAVDDSQLPKDRFSAERLKGVDSTLKIQPAELGDSAVYLCASSPRLAGMETQYFGPGTRLLVL.

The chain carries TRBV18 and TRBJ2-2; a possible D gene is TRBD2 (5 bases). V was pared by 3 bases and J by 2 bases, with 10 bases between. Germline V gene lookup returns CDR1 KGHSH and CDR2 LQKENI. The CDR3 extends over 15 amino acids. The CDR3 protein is CASSPRLTNTGELFF. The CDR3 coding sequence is TGTGCCAGCTCACCGCGACTAACCAACACCGGGGAGCTGTTTTTT.

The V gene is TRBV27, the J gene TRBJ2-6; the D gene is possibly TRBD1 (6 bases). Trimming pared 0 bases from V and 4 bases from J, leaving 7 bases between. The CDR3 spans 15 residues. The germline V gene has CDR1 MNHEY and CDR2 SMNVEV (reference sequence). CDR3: CASSLSGTGANVLTF. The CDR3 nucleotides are TGTGCCAGCAGTTTATCGGGGACAGGGGCCAACGTCCTGACTTTC.

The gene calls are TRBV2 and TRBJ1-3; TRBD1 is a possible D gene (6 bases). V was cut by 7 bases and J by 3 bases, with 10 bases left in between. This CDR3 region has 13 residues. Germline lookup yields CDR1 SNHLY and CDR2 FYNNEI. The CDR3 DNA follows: TGTGCCAGCAAACAGGGAATTGGAAACACCATATATTTT. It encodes CASKQGIGNTIYF.

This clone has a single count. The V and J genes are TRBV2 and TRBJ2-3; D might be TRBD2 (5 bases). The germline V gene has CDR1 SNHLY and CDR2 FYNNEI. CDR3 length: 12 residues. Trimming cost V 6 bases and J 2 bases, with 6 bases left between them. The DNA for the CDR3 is TGTGCCAGCAGGGACTTCACAGATACGCAGTATTTT. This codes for CASRDFTDTQYF. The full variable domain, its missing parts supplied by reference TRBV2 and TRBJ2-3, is EPEVTQTPSHQVTQMGQEVILRCVPISNHLYFYWYRQILGQKVEFLVSFYNNEISEKSEIFDDQFSVERPDGSNFTLKIRSTKLEDSAMYFCASRDFTDTQYFGPGTRLTVL.

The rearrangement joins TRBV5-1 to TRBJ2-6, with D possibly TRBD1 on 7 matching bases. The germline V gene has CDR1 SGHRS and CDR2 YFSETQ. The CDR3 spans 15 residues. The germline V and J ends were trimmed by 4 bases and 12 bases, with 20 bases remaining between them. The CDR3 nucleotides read TGCGCCAGCAGCAACCCTACAGGGGACTTTCGCGTCCTGACTTTC. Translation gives CASSNPTGDFRVLTF.

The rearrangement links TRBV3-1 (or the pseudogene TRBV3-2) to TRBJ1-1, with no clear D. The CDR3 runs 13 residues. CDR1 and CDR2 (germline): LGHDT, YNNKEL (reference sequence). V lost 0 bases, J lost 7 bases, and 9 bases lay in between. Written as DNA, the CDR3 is TGTGCCAGCAGCCAAGATGGGCCTCATGAAGCTTTCTTT. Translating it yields CASSQDGPHEAFF.

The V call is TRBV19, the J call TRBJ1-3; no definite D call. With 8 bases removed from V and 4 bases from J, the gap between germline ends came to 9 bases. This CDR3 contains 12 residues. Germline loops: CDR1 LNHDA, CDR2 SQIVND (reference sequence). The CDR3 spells CASRGPGNTIYF. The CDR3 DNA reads TGTGCCAGTCGAGGTCCGGGAAACACCATATATTTT.

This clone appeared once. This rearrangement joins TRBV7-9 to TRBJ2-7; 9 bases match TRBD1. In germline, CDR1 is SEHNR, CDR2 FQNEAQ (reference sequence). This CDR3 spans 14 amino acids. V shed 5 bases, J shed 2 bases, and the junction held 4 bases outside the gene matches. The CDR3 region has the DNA TGTGCCAGCAGCGGGACAGGGTTTACCTACGAGCAGTACTTC. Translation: CASSGTGFTYEQYF.

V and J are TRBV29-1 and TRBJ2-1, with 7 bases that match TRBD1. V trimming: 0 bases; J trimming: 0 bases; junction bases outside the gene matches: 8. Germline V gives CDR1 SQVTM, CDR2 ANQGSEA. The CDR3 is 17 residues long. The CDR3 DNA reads TGCAGCGTTGAAGATCAGACAGGGCAATTCTCCTACAATGAGCAGTTCTTC. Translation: CSVEDQTGQFSYNEQFF.

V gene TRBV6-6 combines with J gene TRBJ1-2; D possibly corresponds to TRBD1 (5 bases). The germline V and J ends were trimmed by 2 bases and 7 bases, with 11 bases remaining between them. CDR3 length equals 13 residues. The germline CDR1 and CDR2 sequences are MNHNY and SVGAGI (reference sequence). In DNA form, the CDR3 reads TGTGCCAGCAGTTACGCTAGGGACTCTGGCTACACCTTC. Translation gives CASSYARDSGYTF.

The CDR3 loop is CASSQDRLAELQETQYF. CDR3 DNA: TGCGCCAGCAGCCAAGACCGTCTAGCGGAACTACAAGAGACCCAGTACTTC. V is TRBV4-1 and J is TRBJ2-5; 7 bases fit TRBD2. The CDR3 is made up of 17 amino acids. The V gene end was trimmed by 0 bases and the J gene end by 2 bases; junction bases not matched to a gene: 9. Germline CDR1 is MGHRA and CDR2 is YSYEKL.

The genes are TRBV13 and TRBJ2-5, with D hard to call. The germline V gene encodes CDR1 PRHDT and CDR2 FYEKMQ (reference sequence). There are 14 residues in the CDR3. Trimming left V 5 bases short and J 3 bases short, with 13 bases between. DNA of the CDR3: TGTGCCAGCAGCGTACGGAGTTCCAAAGAGACCCAGTACTTC. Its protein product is CASSVRSSKETQYF.

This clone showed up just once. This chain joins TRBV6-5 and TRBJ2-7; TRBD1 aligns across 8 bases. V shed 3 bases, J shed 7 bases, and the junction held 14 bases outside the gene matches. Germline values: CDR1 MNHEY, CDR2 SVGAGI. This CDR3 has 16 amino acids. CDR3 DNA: TGTGCCAGCAGTTATCCTCAAGGACAGGGCGTTGGAGAGCAGTACTTC. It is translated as CASSYPQGQGVGEQYF.

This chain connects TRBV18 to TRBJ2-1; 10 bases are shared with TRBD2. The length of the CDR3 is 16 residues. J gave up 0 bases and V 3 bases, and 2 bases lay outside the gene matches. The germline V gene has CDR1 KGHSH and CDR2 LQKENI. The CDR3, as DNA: TGTGCCAGCTCACCCAGCGGGAGGGGCTCCTACAATGAGCAGTTCTTC. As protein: CASSPSGRGSYNEQFF.

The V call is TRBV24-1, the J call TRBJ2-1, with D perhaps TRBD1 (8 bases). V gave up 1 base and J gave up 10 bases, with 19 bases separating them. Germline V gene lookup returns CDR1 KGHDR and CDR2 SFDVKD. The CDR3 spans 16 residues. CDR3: CATSDFGGTGSSEQFF. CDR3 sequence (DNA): TGTGCCACCAGTGATTTCGGGGGGACAGGTTCATCCGAGCAGTTCTTC.

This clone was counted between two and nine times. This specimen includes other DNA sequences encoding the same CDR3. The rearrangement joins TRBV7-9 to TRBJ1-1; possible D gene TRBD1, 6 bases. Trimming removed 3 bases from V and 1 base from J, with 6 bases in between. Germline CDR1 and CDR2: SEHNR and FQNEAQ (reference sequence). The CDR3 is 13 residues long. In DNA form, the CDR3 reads TGTGCCAGCAGCTTGACAGGGAACACTGAAGCTTTCTTT. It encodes CASSLTGNTEAFF.

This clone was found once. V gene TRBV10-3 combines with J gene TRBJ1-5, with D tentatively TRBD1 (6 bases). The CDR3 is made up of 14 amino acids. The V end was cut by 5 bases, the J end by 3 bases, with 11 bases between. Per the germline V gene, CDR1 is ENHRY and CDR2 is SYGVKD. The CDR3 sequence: CAISQGILNQPQHF. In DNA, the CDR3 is TGTGCCATCAGTCAGGGGATCCTCAATCAGCCCCAGCATTTT.